This note documents a single T cell receptor (beta chain) sequence. The antigen is not known. The data were taken from a study of cytomegalovirus exposure and HLA in healthy donors. Turning to the study itself: About 85 million unique TCR sequences came from HLA-typed donors in an early release.

Primers included in the PCR were 60 Vbeta and 13 Jbeta primers. In the authors' workflow: An analysis performed later counted 72 million or so unique TCR beta chains (roughly 10 million of them shared). Only in-frame clones appear in the TCRdb table, and some are missing; sequencing was by immunoSEQ multiplex PCR. V, J and clone size are those of that table, while D and trimming were read from the DNA. The sample consists of fewer than 200,000 clones, more than 65% of them appearing once. This CDR3 has 13 residues. Germline CDR1 is LNHDA and CDR2 is SQIVND (reference sequence). The V end lost 3 bases, the J end lost 7 bases, and 13 bases lay between the germline ends. Study-wide findings and caveats: The productive fraction for most TCR beta V segments was about 90% or about 30% in an earlier analysis. The likely explanation for a cluster of highly shared sequence variants was sequencing artifact.

The sequence was collected from a male donor in good health and CMV-seronegative. Sequencing was done on a sample of PBMCs. This chain connects TRBV19 to TRBJ2-7; weak D call: TRBD2 (6 bases). CDR3 protein: CASSMAGWGEQYF. The CDR3 DNA reads TGTGCCAGTAGTATGGCGGGGTGGGGGGAGCAGTACTTC.